This entry is about one TCR beta chain. Its matching antigen is unknown. The PCR made use of 60 Vbeta and 13 Jbeta primers. Profiling relied on immunoSEQ multiplex PCR, and the TCRdb table lists in-frame clones only, not all of them. The sample consists of some 150,000 clones, about three quarters of them appearing once. The germline V gene has CDR1 MNHEY and CDR2 SMNVEV (reference sequence). The J segment lost 0 bases and the V segment lost 5 bases, leaving 11 bases of the junction unmatched. The CDR3 is 17 residues long. This specimen comes from a study of cytomegalovirus exposure and HLA in healthy donors. Looking at the study overall: The early release's HLA-typed donors yielded tens of millions of unique TCRs. The study's findings and limits: A highly shared variant cluster was judged a likely technical artifact. The investigators catalogued 150 to 200 TCR beta chains as cytomegalovirus-associated.

The sequence derives from a middle-aged man in good health and CMV-seropositive. The chain recombines TRBV27 with TRBJ2-3; 7 positions agree with TRBD2. Sequenced material: PBMCs. CDR3 in amino acids: CASSVRPLASSTDTQYF. The CDR3 DNA follows: TGTGCCAGCAGTGTACGGCCACTAGCGTCTAGCACAGATACGCAGTATTTT.